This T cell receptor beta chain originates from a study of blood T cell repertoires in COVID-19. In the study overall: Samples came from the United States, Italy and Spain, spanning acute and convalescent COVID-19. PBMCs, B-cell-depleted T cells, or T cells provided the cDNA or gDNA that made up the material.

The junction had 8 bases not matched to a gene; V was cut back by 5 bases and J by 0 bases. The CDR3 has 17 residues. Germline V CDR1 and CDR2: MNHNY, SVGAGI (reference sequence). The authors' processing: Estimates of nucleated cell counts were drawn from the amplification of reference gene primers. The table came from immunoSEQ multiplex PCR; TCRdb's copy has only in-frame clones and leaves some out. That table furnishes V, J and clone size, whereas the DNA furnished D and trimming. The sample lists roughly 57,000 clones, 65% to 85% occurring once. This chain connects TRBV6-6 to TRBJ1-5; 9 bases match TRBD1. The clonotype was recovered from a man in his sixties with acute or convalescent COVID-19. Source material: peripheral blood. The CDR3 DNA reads TGTGCCAGCAGTCGAGACAGGGGGAAGCTTAGCAATCAGCCCCAGCATTTT. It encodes CASSRDRGKLSNQPQHF.